This entry features one TCR beta chain sequence. This entry comes from a study of response to subunit inactivated influenza vaccine. TCRdb redid the calling of the RT-PCR reads with MiXCR, one entry per CDR3 protein. The sample lists roughly 500,000 distinct CDR3 sequences; roughly 23% were seen once. V lost 5 bases to trimming and J lost 4 bases; unmatched junction nucleotides: 14. CDR3 length: 16 amino acids. From germline, CDR1 is SQVTM and CDR2 ANQGSEA. These data also featured in a second study, about T cells expressing NK-cell markers. From that report: Generation of TCR beta cDNA was performed by 5'RACE template switching incorporating UMIs. Of the CD8+ T cell pool in about 6 donors, roughly 1.0-8% was accounted for by dominant NKG2C+ clonotypes.

This clonotype was sampled from a man aged 45-60 years who received an inactivated influenza vaccine. J is TRBJ2-7 and V is TRBV29-1, with TRBD2 matching 10 bases. The specimen was CD4+ T cells sorted from PBMCs, collected about 11 days after vaccination. In DNA form, the CDR3 reads TGCAGCGTTATAGGGGGTTCGGCTAGCGGGAGATACGAGCAGTACTTC. As protein: CSVIGGSASGRYEQYF.